This T cell receptor (beta chain) was recovered during a study of OX40 agonist ivuxolimab in advanced cancers. Background on the study: Two patients with cutaneous melanoma and one with hepatocellular carcinoma, three in total, showed partial responses.

Germline V gene lookup returns CDR1 SQVTM and CDR2 ANQGSEA. The CDR3 extends over 12 amino acids. V was shortened by 4 bases and J by 2 bases, with 8 bases between the two germline ends. Sequenced by immunoSEQ multiplex PCR; TCRdb stores in-frame clones only, minus some. The data hold tens of thousands of clones, with roughly 91% observed a single time. This chain joins TRBV29-1 and TRBJ1-2; the D is unclear. Here the sequenced sample was CD4+ or CD8+ T cells sorted from blood, taken in a trial of the OX40 agonist ivuxolimab. This TCR derives from an adult with an advanced solid tumor such as melanoma, head and neck, liver or kidney cancer. CDR3 region: CSVVVENYGYTF. CDR3 DNA sequence: TGCAGCGTTGTCGTGGAGAACTATGGCTACACCTTC.